The rows below give T cell receptor beta chains drawn from one sample of a study of T cells in Graves' hyperthyroidism and ophthalmopathy. One entry per CDR3 protein, called by TCRdb with MiXCR from the multiplex PCR reads. In the table there are over 250,000 distinct CDR3 sequences, less than 30% of which are singletons. Sequenced sample: blood. The receptors here all came from a man between 35 and 55 years old with Graves' hyperthyroidism that later progressed to Graves' ophthalmopathy. CDR3s include the opening cysteine and the closing phenylalanine or tryptophan. Each record gives: D gene, J gene, CDR3 length, clone size, V gene, CDR3 protein, CDR3 DNA. The D gene is left open where the match is weak. Clone size is stated in some rows and not others, as once, few, many or a class when expanded.

NA	TRBJ1-3	17	many	TRBV30	CAWSVGRTLGYGNTIYF	TGTGCCTGGAGTGTCGGACGGACACTCGGGTATGGAAACACCATATATTTT
NA	TRBJ1-5	15	many	TRBV6-5	CASSPTGSSNQPQHF	TGTGCCAGCAGCCCAACAGGATCTAGCAATCAGCCCCAGCATTTT
NA	TRBJ1-1	15	many	TRBV14	CASSLRTVEDTEAFF	TGTGCCAGCAGCTTGCGGACAGTGGAGGACACTGAAGCTTTCTTT
TRBD1	TRBJ2-1	16	NA	TRBV6-5	CASSSADRGFLNEQFF	TGTGCCAGCAGTTCGGCGGACAGGGGGTTTCTGAATGAGCAGTTCTTC
NA	TRBJ1-1	16	NA	TRBV19	CASAPFRDILGFEAFF	TGTGCCAGTGCCCCTTTCCGGGACATCCTAGGATTCGAAGCTTTCTTT
NA	TRBJ1-1	13	once	TRBV7-2	CASSLWTDRTAFF	TGTGCCAGCAGCCTTTGGACAGACCGTACTGCTTTCTTT
NA	TRBJ1-3	13	many	TRBV30	CAWSVGEGNTIYF	TGTGCCTGGAGTGTGGGTGAAGGAAACACCATATATTTT
NA	TRBJ1-3	14	many	TRBV19	CASSIPTDPNTIYF	TGTGCCAGTAGTATTCCGACAGACCCAAACACCATATATTTT
TRBD1	TRBJ1-1	15	NA	TRBV28	CASSIGQGMNTEAFF	TGTGCCAGCAGTATAGGACAGGGGATGAACACTGAAGCTTTCTTT
TRBD2	TRBJ2-7	15	NA	TRBV6-2/TRBV6-3	CATSFQGLGRLDQYF	TGTGCCACCAGTTTTCAAGGACTAGGCCGCCTCGATCAGTACTTC
NA	TRBJ1-1	13	many	TRBV20-1	CSVPLEVNTEAFF	TGCAGTGTTCCCCTGGAGGTGAACACTGAAGCTTTCTTT
NA	TRBJ2-7	12	NA	TRBV20-1	CSASPGTYEQYF	TGCAGTGCTAGCCCGGGGACGTACGAGCAGTACTTC
TRBD2	TRBJ2-7	15	NA	TRBV6-5	CASSYGDYSRYEQYF	TGTGCCAGCAGTTACGGGGACTATTCCCGATACGAGCAGTACTTC
TRBD2	TRBJ2-7	15	many	TRBV11-2	CASSSGRGGPYEQYF	TGTGCCAGCAGCTCAGGACGGGGAGGGCCCTACGAGCAGTACTTC
TRBD2	TRBJ2-7	21	NA	TRBV28	CASSSARTGTSGRLGSYEQYF	TGTGCCAGCAGTTCCGCCCGTACCGGGACTAGCGGGAGATTGGGATCCTACGAGCAGTACTTC
TRBD1	TRBJ2-7	15	many	TRBV2	CASSERTGILGEQYF	TGTGCCAGCAGTGAGCGGACAGGGATCCTCGGCGAGCAGTACTTC
NA	TRBJ1-1	11	many	TRBV12-3/TRBV12-4	CASSLADEAFF	TGTGCCAGCAGTTTAGCTGATGAAGCTTTCTTT
NA	TRBJ1-2	14	many	TRBV11-3	CASSLDGTNYGYTF	TGTGCCAGCAGCTTAGATGGAACAAACTATGGCTACACCTTC
NA	TRBJ1-1	15	many	TRBV15	CATSRDYRAVGEAFF	TGTGCCACCAGCAGAGACTACAGGGCGGTTGGTGAAGCTTTCTTT
NA	TRBJ2-5	16	few	TRBV18	CASSPLRQGFGETQYF	TGTGCCAGCTCACCACTTAGGCAGGGTTTTGGCGAGACCCAGTACTTC
TRBD1	TRBJ2-7	14	NA	TRBV6-1	CASSTGTGGSEQYF	TGTGCCAGCAGTACAGGGACAGGGGGCAGCGAGCAGTACTTC
TRBD2	TRBJ2-7	14	once	TRBV20-1	CSAGPNSGSYEQYF	TGCAGTGCTGGCCCGAATAGCGGGAGCTACGAGCAGTACTTC
NA	TRBJ2-7	13	NA	TRBV19	CASSYQGPNEQYF	TGTGCCAGTAGCTACCAAGGGCCTAACGAGCAGTACTTC
NA	TRBJ1-4	20	few	TRBV11-3	CARRALILPGTEGNNEKLFF	TGTGCCAGGCGAGCTTTAATCTTACCCGGGACGGAGGGGAATAATGAAAAACTGTTTTTT
TRBD1	TRBJ1-3	13	many	TRBV18	CASSPEQGNTIYF	TGTGCCAGCTCACCAGAACAGGGGAACACCATATATTTT
NA	TRBJ1-1	15	NA	TRBV19	CASSIAGGADTEAFF	TGTGCCAGTAGTATAGCGGGGGGCGCCGACACTGAAGCTTTCTTT
NA	TRBJ2-7	13	many	TRBV5-6	CASSLPGLHEQYF	TGTGCCAGCAGCTTACCAGGGTTGCACGAGCAGTACTTC
NA	TRBJ2-7	12	NA	TRBV28	CASSFQKYEQYF	TGTGCCAGCAGTTTCCAGAAATACGAGCAGTACTTC
NA	TRBJ1-5	16	NA	TRBV20-1	CSARGAGHSSNQPQHF	TGCAGTGCTAGAGGAGCGGGACATAGTAGCAATCAGCCCCAGCATTTT
NA	TRBJ2-5	14	NA	TRBV12-3/TRBV12-4	CASTRWGGEETQYF	TGTGCCAGCACACGGTGGGGAGGCGAGGAGACCCAGTACTTC
NA	TRBJ1-6	14	NA	TRBV6-1	CASSELTDRSPLHF	TGTGCCAGCAGTGAGTTGACAGATCGATCACCCCTCCACTTT
NA	TRBJ1-1	13	NA	TRBV6-2/TRBV6-3	CASSYNGQRKAFF	TGTGCCAGCAGTTACAACGGACAGCGAAAAGCTTTCTTT
NA	TRBJ1-1	16	many	TRBV19	CASSGVNRQWNTEAFF	TGTGCCAGTAGTGGGGTGAATAGGCAGTGGAACACTGAAGCTTTCTTT